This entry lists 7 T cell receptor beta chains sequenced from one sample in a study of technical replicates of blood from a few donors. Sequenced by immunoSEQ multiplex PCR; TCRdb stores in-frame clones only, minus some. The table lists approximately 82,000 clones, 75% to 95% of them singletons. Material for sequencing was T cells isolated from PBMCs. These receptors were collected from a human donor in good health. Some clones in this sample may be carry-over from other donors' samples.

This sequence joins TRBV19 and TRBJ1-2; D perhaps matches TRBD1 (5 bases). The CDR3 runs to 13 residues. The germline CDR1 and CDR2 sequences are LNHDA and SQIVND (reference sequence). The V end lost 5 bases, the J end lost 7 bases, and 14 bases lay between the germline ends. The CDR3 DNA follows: TGTGCCAGTAGTTTCGGCCCAGGGCGTGGCTACACCTTC. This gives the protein CASSFGPGRGYTF.

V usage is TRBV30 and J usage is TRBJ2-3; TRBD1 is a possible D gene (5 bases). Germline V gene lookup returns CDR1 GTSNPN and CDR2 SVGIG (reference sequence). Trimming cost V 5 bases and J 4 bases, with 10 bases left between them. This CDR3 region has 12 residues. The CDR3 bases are TGTGCCTGGGAGTGGGGCCCAGATACGCAGTATTTT. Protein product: CAWEWGPDTQYF.

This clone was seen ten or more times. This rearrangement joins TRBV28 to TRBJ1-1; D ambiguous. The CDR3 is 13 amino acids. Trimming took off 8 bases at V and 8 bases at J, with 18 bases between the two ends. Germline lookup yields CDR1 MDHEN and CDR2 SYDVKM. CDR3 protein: CASSTQWSIEAFF. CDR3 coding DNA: TGTGCCAGCTCTACTCAGTGGAGCATAGAAGCTTTCTTT.

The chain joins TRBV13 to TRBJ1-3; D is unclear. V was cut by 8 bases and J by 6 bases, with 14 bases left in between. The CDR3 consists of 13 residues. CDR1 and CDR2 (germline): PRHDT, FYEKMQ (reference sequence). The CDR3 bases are TGTGCCAGCGCCGAGGTATCGGAAAACACCATATATTTT. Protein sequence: CASAEVSENTIYF.

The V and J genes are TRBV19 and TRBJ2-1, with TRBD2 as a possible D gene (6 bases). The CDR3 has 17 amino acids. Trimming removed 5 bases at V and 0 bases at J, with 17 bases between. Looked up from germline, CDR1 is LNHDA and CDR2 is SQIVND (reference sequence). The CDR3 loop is CASSSPGTPSSYNEQFF. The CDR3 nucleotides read TGTGCCAGTAGTTCGCCTGGGACTCCTAGCTCCTACAATGAGCAGTTCTTC.

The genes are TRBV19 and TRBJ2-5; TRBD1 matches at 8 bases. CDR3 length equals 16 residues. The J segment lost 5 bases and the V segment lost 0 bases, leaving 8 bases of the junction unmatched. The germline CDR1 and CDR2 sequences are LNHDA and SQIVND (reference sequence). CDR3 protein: CASSIDSTGGRETQYF. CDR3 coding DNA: TGTGCCAGTAGTATAGACTCAACAGGGGGTCGTGAGACCCAGTACTTC.

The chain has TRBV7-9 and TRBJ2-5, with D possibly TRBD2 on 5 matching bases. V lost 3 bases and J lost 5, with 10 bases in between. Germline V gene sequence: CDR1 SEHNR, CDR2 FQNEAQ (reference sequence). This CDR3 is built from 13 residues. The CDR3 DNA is TGTGCCAGCAGCTTTCGAGGCGGGGAGACCCAGTACTTC. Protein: CASSFRGGETQYF.